This TCR beta chain emerged from a study of shared clonotypes between healthy human individuals. Regarding the study as a whole: Incomplete sequencing of sorted subsets was indicated by rarefaction despite large depth.

The CDR3 loop spans 17 amino acids. Trimming removed 5 bases from V and 0 bases from J; junction bases left unmatched: 13. In germline, CDR1 is SGHRS, CDR2 YFSETQ. Worth noting for this clone: The antigen is undetermined.

Only in-frame clones appear in the TCRdb table, and some are missing; sequencing was by immunoSEQ multiplex PCR. The sample lists over a million clones, about 77% occurring once. The chain recombines TRBV5-1 with TRBJ2-5; 7 bases align to TRBD2. The TCR comes from a man younger than 35 in good health. The source material was memory CD4+ T cells sorted from blood. Subset here: CD45RA-negative fraction. The CDR3 here is CASRGGTRSQNQETQYF. The CDR3 DNA reads TGCGCCAGCAGGGGAGGGACCCGATCCCAAAACCAAGAGACCCAGTACTTC.